The present entry profiles one T cell receptor beta chain with its context. Its cognate antigen is unknown. The sample is drawn from a study of cytomegalovirus exposure and HLA in healthy donors. Measured with immunoSEQ multiplex PCR; TCRdb has only the in-frame clones, and not every one. Here the sample spans 120,000 or so clones, roughly 89% being singletons. Study-level findings and limits: Subsequent analysis of the roughly 120 validation repertoires found a tendency for first-cohort TCR clusters to co-occur. Most TCR sequences were seen very rarely across donors, but some public TCRs occurred in many.

The V end lost 0 bases, the J end lost 3 bases, and 10 bases lay between the germline ends. Germline CDR1 reads SGDLS; CDR2 reads YYNGEE. This CDR3 contains 15 residues. The rearrangement uses TRBV9 and TRBJ1-5; D not certain. Sequenced material: PBMCs. This receptor was identified in a woman aged 18-29 years in good health and CMV-seronegative. The CDR3 protein is CASSVGQAFNQPQHF. The CDR3 nucleotides are TGTGCCAGCAGCGTAGGGCAGGCCTTCAATCAGCCCCAGCATTTT.